Sequencing of this TCR beta chain was carried out in a study of cytomegalovirus exposure and HLA in healthy donors. Study-wide findings and caveats: Researchers reported from a later analysis that most CMV-associated TCR beta chains appeared HLA-restricted. The only immune exposure information that was available was CMV serostatus. The Asian-associated ancestry cluster reportedly had fewer N-insertions than the roughly 720-donor mean in a later analysis.

Healthy bone marrow donors made up the donor group. This CDR3 has 14 residues. Trimming took off 7 bases at V and 1 base at J, with 14 bases between the two ends. CDR1 is SGHDT, CDR2 YYEEEE, per germline. Primers: 60 Vbeta forward and 13 Jbeta reverse. Profiled with immunoSEQ multiplex PCR; TCRdb holds only in-frame clones, not every one. The sample has some 89,000 clones; the top ten hold 3.4%. Notes on this clone: Its specificity is unknown.

Sequenced sample: PBMCs. The receptor's source is a woman between 25 and 40 years old in good health and CMV-seronegative. The chain carries TRBV5-6 and TRBJ1-1; no clear D. CDR3 DNA: TGTGCCAGCGCTCTTGTTGAGGCGAACACTGAAGCTTTCTTT. Translation: CASALVEANTEAFF.